This T cell receptor beta chain came from a study of T cell changes during pregnancy in multiple sclerosis. The protocol was immunoSEQ multiplex PCR, while the TCRdb copy is restricted to in-frame clones and leaves out a portion. The sample comprises more than 65,000 clones, about 95% of which are singletons, and 1.1% rests with the top ten. This clonotype was obtained from a female donor with multiple sclerosis, enrolled in a pregnancy study. Material: peripheral blood, obtained in the second trimester of pregnancy.

The CDR3 loop is CAWSVKGQGISYQPQHF. The CDR3 bases are TGTGCCTGGAGTGTAAAGGGACAGGGCATATCTTATCAGCCCCAGCATTTT. This chain joins TRBV30 and TRBJ1-5, with TRBD1 matching over 9 bases. Trimming removed 0 bases from V and 5 bases from J; junction bases left unmatched: 11. Germline assignment: CDR1 GTSNPN and CDR2 SVGIG (reference sequence). There are 17 residues in the CDR3. Together with reference TRBV30 and TRBJ1-5, the CDR3 gives the full variable domain: SQTIHQWPATLVQPVGSPLSLECTVEGTSNPNLYWYRQAAGRGLQLLFYSVGIGQISSEVPQNLSASRPQDRQFILSSKKLLLSDSGFYLCAWSVKGQGISYQPQHFGDGTRLSIL.